The clone carrying this T cell receptor (beta chain) was detected ten times or more. Its antigen is undetermined. Every patient had bone marrow sampled while the disease was active. This sample was taken from a study of read filtering for tumor transcriptome and immune sequencing. Study-wide background: Revised staging placed roughly eight patients in R-ISS I, 15 to 20 in II, 6 or 7 in III. Study-wide points: Approximately 82% of IR-seq clonotypes had a single read, yet these held roughly 3.7% of reads.

CDR1 is SNHLY and CDR2 is FYNNEI in the germline V gene. J was trimmed by 9 bases and V by 5 bases; bases with no gene match: 8. There are 14 residues in the CDR3. The library was built from 400 ng RNA with molecular barcoded adaptors for alpha/delta and beta/gamma chains. One entry per CDR3 protein, called by TCRdb with MiXCR from the reads. The table lists fewer than 45,000 distinct CDR3 sequences, 12% of them singletons. Sequencing input: a population of CD138-negative cells sorted from bone marrow. The TCR originated in a donor at least 40 years old with multiple myeloma. This chain uses TRBV2 with TRBJ2-4, with 9 bases aligning to TRBD1. The CDR3 region has the DNA TGTGCCAGCAGTTCCGCGGGACAGGGCGGCATTCAGTACTTC. Protein: CASSSAGQGGIQYF.